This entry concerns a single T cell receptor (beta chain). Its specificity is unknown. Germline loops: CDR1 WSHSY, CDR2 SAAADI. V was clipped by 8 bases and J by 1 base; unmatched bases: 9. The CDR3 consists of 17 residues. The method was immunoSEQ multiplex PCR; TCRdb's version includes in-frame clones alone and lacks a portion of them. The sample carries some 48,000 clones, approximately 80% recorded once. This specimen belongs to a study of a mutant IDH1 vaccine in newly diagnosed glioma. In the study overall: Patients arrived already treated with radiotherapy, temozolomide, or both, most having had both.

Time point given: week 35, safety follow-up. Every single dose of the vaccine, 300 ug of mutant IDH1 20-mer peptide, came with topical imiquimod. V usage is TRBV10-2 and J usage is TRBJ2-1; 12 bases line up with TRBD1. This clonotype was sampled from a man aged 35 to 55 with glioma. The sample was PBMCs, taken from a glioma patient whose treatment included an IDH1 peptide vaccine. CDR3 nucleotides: TGCGCCAGCTGGGACAGGGGGCGCGGGGAATCCTACAATGAGCAGTTCTTC. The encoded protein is CASWDRGRGESYNEQFF.